This T cell receptor beta chain was captured in a study of Ad26.COV2.S vaccination and SARS-CoV-2 variants. Treatment noted: roughly 18 received Ad26.COV2.S at low or high dose, single or two shots; 5 received placebo; per-sample allocation not given. Sampling took place 63 days after the first vaccine or placebo injection. Data came from immunoSEQ multiplex PCR; TCRdb stores just in-frame clones and leaves some out. The table includes approximately 480,000 clones, roughly 85% detected once. The length of the CDR3 is 12 residues. Trimming cost V 6 bases and J 7 bases, with 12 bases left between them. The V gene's germline CDR1 is MDHEN and CDR2 SYDVKM.

The chain is built from TRBV28 and TRBJ1-1, with D hard to call. The material was peripheral blood, obtained in a trial of Ad26.COV2.S vaccine versus placebo. This receptor was identified in a person aged 18-60 years who received the Ad26.COV2.S COVID-19 vaccine or a placebo. CDR3 protein: CASSPGRYEAFF. For the CDR3, the DNA is TGTGCCAGCAGCCCCGGGCGGTATGAAGCTTTCTTT.